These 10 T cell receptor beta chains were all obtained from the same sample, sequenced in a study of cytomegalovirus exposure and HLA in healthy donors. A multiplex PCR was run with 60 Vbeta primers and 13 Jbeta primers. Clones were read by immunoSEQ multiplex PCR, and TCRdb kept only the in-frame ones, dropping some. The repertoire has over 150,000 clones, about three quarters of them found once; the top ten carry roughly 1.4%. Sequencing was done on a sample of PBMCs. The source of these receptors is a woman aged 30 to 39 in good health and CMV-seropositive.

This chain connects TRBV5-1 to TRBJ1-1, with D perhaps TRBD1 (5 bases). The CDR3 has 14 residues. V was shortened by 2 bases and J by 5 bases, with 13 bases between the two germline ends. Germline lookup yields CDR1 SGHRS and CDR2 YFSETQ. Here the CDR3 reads CASSFGGASTEAFF. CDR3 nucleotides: TGCGCCAGCAGCTTTGGAGGGGCGTCGACTGAAGCTTTCTTT. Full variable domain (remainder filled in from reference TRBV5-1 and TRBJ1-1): KAGVTQTPRYLIKTRGQQVTLSCSPISGHRSVSWYQQTPGQGLQFLFEYFSETQRNKGNFPGRFSGRQFSNSRSEMNVSTLELGDSALYLCASSFGGASTEAFFGQGTRLTVV.

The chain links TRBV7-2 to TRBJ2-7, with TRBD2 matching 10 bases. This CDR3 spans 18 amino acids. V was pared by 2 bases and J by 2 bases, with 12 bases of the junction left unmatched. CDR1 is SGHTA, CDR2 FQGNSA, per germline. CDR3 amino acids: CASSLYPAGTSETYEQYF. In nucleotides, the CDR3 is TGTGCCAGCAGCTTATATCCGGCCGGGACTAGCGAAACCTACGAGCAGTACTTC.

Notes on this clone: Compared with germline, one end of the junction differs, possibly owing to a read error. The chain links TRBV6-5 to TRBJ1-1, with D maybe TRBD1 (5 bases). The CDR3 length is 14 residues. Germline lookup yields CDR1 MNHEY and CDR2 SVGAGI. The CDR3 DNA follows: TGTGCCAGCAGCTACTCGGGGGGGAACACTGAAGCTTTCTTT. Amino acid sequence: CASSYSGGNTEAFF.

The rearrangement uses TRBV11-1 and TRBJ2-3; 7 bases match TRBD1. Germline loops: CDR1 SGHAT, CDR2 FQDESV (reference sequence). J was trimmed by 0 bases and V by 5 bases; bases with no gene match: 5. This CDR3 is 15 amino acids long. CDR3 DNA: TGTGCCAGCAGCCGACAGGGCATGAGCACAGATACGCAGTATTTT. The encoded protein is CASSRQGMSTDTQYF. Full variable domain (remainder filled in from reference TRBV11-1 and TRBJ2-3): EAEVAQSPRYKITEKSQAVAFWCDPISGHATLYWYRQILGQGPELLVQFQDESVVDDSQLPKDRFSAERLKGVDSTLKIQPAELGDSAMYLCASSRQGMSTDTQYFGPGTRLTVL.

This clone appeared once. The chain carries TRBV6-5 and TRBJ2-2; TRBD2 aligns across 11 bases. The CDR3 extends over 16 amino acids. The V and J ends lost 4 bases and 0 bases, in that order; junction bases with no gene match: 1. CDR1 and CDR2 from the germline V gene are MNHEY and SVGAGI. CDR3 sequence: CASSLAGGSNTGELFF. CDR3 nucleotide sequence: TGTGCCAGCAGTTTAGCGGGAGGGTCGAACACCGGGGAGCTGTTTTTT.

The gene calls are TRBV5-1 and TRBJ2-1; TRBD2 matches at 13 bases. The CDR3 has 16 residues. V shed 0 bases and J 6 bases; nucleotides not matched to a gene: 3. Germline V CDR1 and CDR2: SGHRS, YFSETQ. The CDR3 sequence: CASSLARTSGSNEQFF. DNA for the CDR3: TGCGCCAGCAGCTTGGCGAGGACTAGCGGGAGCAATGAGCAGTTCTTC.

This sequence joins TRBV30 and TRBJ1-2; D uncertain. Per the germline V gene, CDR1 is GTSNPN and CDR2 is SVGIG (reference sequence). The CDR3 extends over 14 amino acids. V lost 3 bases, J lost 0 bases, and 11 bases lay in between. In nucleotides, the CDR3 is TGTGCCTGGAGACTACCCCAGCCTAACTATGGCTACACCTTC. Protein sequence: CAWRLPQPNYGYTF.

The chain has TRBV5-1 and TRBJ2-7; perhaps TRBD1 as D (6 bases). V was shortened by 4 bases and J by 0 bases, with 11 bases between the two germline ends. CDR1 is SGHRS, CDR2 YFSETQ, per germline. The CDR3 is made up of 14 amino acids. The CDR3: CASSVDSSSYEQYF. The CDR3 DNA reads TGCGCCAGCAGCGTGGACAGTAGCTCCTACGAGCAGTACTTC. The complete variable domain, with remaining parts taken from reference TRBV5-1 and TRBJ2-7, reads KAGVTQTPRYLIKTRGQQVTLSCSPISGHRSVSWYQQTPGQGLQFLFEYFSETQRNKGNFPGRFSGRQFSNSRSEMNVSTLELGDSALYLCASSVDSSSYEQYFGPGTRLTVT.

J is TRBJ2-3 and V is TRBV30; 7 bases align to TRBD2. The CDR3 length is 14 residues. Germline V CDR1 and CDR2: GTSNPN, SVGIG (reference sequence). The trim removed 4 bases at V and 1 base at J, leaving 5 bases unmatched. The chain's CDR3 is CAWTGLGGTDTQYF. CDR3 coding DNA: TGTGCCTGGACCGGACTAGGGGGCACAGATACGCAGTATTTT.

The CDR3 spells CASSQTGVGNQPQHF. For the CDR3, the DNA is TGTGCCAGCAGTCAGACAGGGGTTGGCAATCAGCCCCAGCATTTT. The J gene is TRBJ1-5, the V gene TRBV6-1; 8 bases align to TRBD1. The ends lost 5 bases at V and 2 bases at J; junction bases unmatched: 5. This CDR3 has 15 residues. Germline values: CDR1 MNHNS, CDR2 SASEGT.